The T cell receptor (beta chain) under discussion was sequenced for a study of cytomegalovirus exposure and HLA in healthy donors. V gave up 5 bases and J gave up 8 bases, with 6 bases separating them. Germline V gene sequence: CDR1 MDHEN, CDR2 SYDVKM. CDR3 length: 11 amino acids. In its sample, this clone was seen a few times. The antigen is undetermined. 60 Vbeta and 13 Jbeta primers were used in PCR. Clones were read by immunoSEQ multiplex PCR, and TCRdb kept only the in-frame ones, dropping some. The table includes around 100,000 clones, 10% detected once. Findings of the study overall: Presence/absence analyses rested on an assumption that sequencing depth was roughly uniform across donors. According to a later analysis, donors in an Asian-associated ancestry cluster reportedly had fewer N-insertions than the approximately 730-donor mean.

The source of this sequence is a man aged 40-55 years in good health and CMV-seropositive. The J gene is TRBJ1-4, the V gene TRBV28; no clear D. Specimen: PBMCs. The CDR3 sequence: CASSLQEKLFF. The CDR3 DNA is TGTGCCAGCAGTCTCCAGGAAAAACTGTTTTTT.